These 3 T cell receptor beta chains were sequenced from one sample in a study of blood T cell repertoires in COVID-19. Measured with immunoSEQ multiplex PCR; TCRdb has only the in-frame clones, and not every one. This table has fewer than 150,000 clones, approximately 90% appearing once. The sequenced sample was peripheral blood. Every receptor here comes from a woman older than 75 with acute or convalescent COVID-19.

The chain couples TRBV30 to TRBJ2-2; TRBD1 matches 7 bases. Germline CDR1 GTSNPN, CDR2 SVGIG (reference sequence). Trimming removed 2 bases from V and 5 bases from J; junction bases left unmatched: 2. This CDR3 is built from 13 residues. The CDR3 loop reads CAWSLQGTGELFF. The CDR3 DNA reads TGTGCCTGGAGTCTACAGGGGACCGGGGAGCTGTTTTTT.

In this sample, this clone turned up a few times. The rearrangement joins TRBV27 to TRBJ2-5; D ambiguous. This CDR3 comprises 18 residues. The germline V gene has CDR1 MNHEY and CDR2 SMNVEV (reference sequence). The V end was cut by 5 bases, the J end by 3 bases, with 25 bases between. The CDR3, as DNA: TGTGCCAGCAGTACCTTGGTGGGTCCCAGGCTTAATAAAGAGACCCAGTACTTC. The encoded protein is CASSTLVGPRLNKETQYF.

The genes are TRBV4-1 and TRBJ2-7; TRBD1 matches at 9 bases. The germline V gene encodes CDR1 MGHRA and CDR2 YSYEKL. This CDR3 spans 16 amino acids. The J segment lost 6 bases and the V segment lost 2 bases, leaving 11 bases of the junction unmatched. CDR3 in amino acids: CASSQLDRGTTGEQYF. The CDR3 DNA reads TGCGCCAGCAGCCAATTAGACAGGGGGACGACAGGCGAGCAGTACTTC.